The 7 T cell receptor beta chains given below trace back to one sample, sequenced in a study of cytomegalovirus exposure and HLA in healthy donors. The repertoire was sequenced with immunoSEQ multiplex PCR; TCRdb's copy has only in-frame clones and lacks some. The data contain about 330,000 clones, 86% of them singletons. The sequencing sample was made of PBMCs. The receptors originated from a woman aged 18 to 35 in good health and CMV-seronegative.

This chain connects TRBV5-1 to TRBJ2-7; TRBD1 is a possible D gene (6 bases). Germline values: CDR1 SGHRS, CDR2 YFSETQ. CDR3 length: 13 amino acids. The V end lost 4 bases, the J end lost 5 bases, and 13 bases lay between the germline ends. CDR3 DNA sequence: TGCGCCAGCAGCCCTCAGGGGCACCACGAGCAGTACTTC. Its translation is CASSPQGHHEQYF.

The CDR3 region is CASSLRAGNYQPQHF. CDR3 bases: TGTGCCAGCAGTCTCAGGGCAGGTAACTATCAGCCCCAGCATTTT. The chain combines TRBV28 with TRBJ1-5; a possible D gene is TRBD1 (5 bases). This CDR3 region has 15 residues. Germline V gene sequence: CDR1 MDHEN, CDR2 SYDVKM. V was pared by 5 bases and J by 5 bases, with 16 bases between.

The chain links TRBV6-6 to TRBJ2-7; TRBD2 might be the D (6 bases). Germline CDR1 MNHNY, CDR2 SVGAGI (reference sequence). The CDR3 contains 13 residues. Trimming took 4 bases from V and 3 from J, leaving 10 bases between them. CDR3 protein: CASSWDGGYEQYF. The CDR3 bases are TGTGCCAGCAGTTGGGACGGGGGCTACGAGCAGTACTTC.

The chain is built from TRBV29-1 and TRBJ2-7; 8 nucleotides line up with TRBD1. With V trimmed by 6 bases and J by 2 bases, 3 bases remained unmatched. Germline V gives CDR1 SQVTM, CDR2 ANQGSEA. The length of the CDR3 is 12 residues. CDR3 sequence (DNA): TGCAGCGTAAGACAGGGGACCTACGAGCAGTACTTC. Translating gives CSVRQGTYEQYF.

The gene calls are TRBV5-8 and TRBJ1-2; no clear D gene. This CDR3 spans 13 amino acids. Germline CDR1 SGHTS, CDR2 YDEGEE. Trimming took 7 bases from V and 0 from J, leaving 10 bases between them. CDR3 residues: CASRIRANYGYTF. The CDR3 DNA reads TGTGCCAGCCGGATCCGGGCTAACTATGGCTACACCTTC. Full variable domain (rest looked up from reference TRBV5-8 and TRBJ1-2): EAGVTQSPTHLIKTRGQQATLRCSPISGHTSVYWYQQALGLGLQFLLWYDEGEERNRGNFPPRFSGRQFPNYSSELNVNALELEDSALYLCASRIRANYGYTFGSGTRLTVV.

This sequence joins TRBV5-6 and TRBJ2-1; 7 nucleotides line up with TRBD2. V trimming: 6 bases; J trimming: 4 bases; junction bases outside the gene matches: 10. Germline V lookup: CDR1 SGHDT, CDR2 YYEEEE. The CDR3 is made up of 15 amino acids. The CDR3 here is CASTPGGLSYNEQFF. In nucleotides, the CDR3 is TGTGCCAGCACCCCGGGGGGTCTTTCTTACAATGAGCAGTTCTTC.

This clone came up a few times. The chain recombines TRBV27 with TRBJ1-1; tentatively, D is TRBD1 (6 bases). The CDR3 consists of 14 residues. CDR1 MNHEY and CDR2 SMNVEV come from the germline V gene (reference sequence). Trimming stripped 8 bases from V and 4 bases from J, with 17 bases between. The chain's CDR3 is CASPGSEGGTEAFF. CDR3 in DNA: TGTGCCAGCCCCGGGTCGGAAGGGGGCACTGAAGCTTTCTTT.